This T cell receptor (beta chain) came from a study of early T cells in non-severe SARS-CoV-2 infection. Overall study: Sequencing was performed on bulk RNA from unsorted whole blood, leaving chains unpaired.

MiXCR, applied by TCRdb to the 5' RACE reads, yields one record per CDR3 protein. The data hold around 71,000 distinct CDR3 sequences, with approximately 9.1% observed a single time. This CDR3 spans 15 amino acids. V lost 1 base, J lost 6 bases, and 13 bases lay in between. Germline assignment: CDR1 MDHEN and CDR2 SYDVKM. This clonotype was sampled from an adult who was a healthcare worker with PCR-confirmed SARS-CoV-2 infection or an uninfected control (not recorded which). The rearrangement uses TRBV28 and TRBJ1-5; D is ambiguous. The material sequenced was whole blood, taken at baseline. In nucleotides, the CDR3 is TGTGCCAGCAGTTTATTGGCGAGGGAAGGTCAGCCCCAGCATTTT. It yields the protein CASSLLAREGQPQHF.